Listed here are 22 T cell receptor beta chains from one sample, sequenced in a study of CD8 T cells in ankylosing spondylitis. Study findings and constraints: In ankylosing spondylitis blood, a motif of eight highly homologous TCR beta variants appeared characteristic.

Each CDR3 protein is one row after TCRdb ran MiXCR on the 5' RACE reads. The table lists over 600,000 distinct CDR3 sequences, 15% to 20% of them singletons, with approximately 18% in the top ten. Their antigens are not known. The sequencing sample was made of blood, either unsorted or a sorted T cell fraction (not recorded which). These receptors all stem from a male donor with ankylosing spondylitis.

This clonotype was seen once. The chain carries TRBV4-1 and TRBJ1-1, with D uncertain. Between the trimmed V and J ends, which lost 1 base and 1 base, there was a span of 10 bases. This CDR3 region has 15 residues. The germline CDR1 and CDR2 sequences are MGHRA and YSYEKL. CDR3: CASSQGPLANTEAFF. The CDR3 DNA reads as TGCGCCAGCAGCCAAGGCCCCCTTGCGAACACTGAAGCTTTCTTT.

This clonotype was seen more than once but under ten times. The rearrangement joins TRBV5-5 to TRBJ1-1; TRBD1 is a possible D gene (5 bases). The CDR3 contains 15 residues. The V end lost 0 bases, the J end lost 0 bases, and 9 bases lay between the germline ends. Germline CDR1 SGHKS, CDR2 YYEKEE (reference sequence). CDR3 nucleotides: TGTGCCAGCAGCTTGGCCCAGGGCCTGAACACTGAAGCTTTCTTT. Amino acids: CASSLAQGLNTEAFF.

This clonotype was found a few times. The rearrangement joins TRBV4-1 to TRBJ2-7, with D possibly TRBD2 on 6 matching bases. Trimming took 1 base from V and 2 from J, leaving 15 bases between them. CDR1 is MGHRA, CDR2 YSYEKL, per germline. The CDR3 sequence is 16 residues long. CDR3 bases: TGCGCCAGCAGCCAAGGTACCGGGACTCAACCCTACGAGCAGTACTTC. Amino acids: CASSQGTGTQPYEQYF.

This clonotype was seen a few times. The rearrangement links TRBV20-1 to TRBJ1-5; D might be TRBD1 (6 bases). V lost 2 bases and J lost 2, with 13 bases in between. The CDR3 is made up of 15 amino acids. Germline lookup yields CDR1 DFQATT and CDR2 SNEGSKA (reference sequence). CDR3 in DNA: TGCAGTGCTAGAAGGGGGGCGAGGGGCAATCAGCCCCAGCATTTT. Translation gives CSARRGARGNQPQHF.

This clonotype was seen repeatedly, ten times or more. The chain combines TRBV7-9 with TRBJ1-1; D uncertain. The CDR3 extends over 15 amino acids. V was cut by 4 bases and J by 3 bases, with 15 bases left in between. Germline CDR1 SEHNR, CDR2 FQNEAQ (reference sequence). CDR3 protein: CASSYSTGGDTEAFF. For the CDR3, the DNA is TGTGCCAGCAGCTACTCAACTGGTGGGGACACTGAAGCTTTCTTT.

This clonotype was counted a few times. The chain combines TRBV20-1 with TRBJ2-1; TRBD2 aligns across 15 bases. After removal of 1 base from V and 7 bases from J, the junction contained 5 bases not matched to a gene. This CDR3 is 16 amino acids long. Germline lookup yields CDR1 DFQATT and CDR2 SNEGSKA (reference sequence). CDR3 sequence reads: CSARGTSGRAGNEQFF. In nucleotides, the CDR3 is TGCAGTGCTAGAGGGACTAGCGGGAGGGCCGGAAATGAGCAGTTCTTC.

There are a few counts of this clonotype. The J gene is TRBJ1-6, the V gene TRBV15; 8 bases match TRBD1. V gave up 3 bases and J gave up 8 bases; unmatched junction bases: 12. CDR3 length: 17 residues. Germline CDR1 reads LNHNV; CDR2 reads YYDKDF (reference sequence). As DNA, the CDR3 is TGTGCCACCAGCAGGGGTAGACAGGGGACCTTCCATTCACCCCTCCACTTT. This codes for CATSRGRQGTFHSPLHF.

The chain is built from TRBV3-1 and TRBJ1-2, with D perhaps TRBD1 (5 bases). Germline-derived CDR1 and CDR2 are LGHDT and YNNKEL (reference sequence). The V gene lost 4 bases and the J gene lost 1 base, with 16 bases spanning the gap. The CDR3 is 16 amino acids. CDR3 region: CASSPRAYSHNYGYTF. CDR3 in DNA: TGTGCCAGCAGCCCCAGGGCCTATTCCCATAACTATGGCTACACCTTC. The full variable domain, with the rest looked up from reference TRBV3-1 and TRBJ1-2, is DTAVSQTPKYLVTQMGNDKSIKCEQNLGHDTMYWYKQDSKKFLKIMFSYNNKELIINETVPNRFSPKSPDKAHLNLHINSLELGDSAVYFCASSPRAYSHNYGYTFGSGTRLTVV.

This clonotype was seen repeatedly, ten times or more. For the CDR3, the DNA is TGCGCCAGCAGCTGGGGGGCGGAATACGAGCAGTACTTC. Its translation is CASSWGAEYEQYF. This rearrangement joins TRBV5-1 to TRBJ2-7, with D possibly being TRBD1 or TRBD2 (6 bases each). V lost 3 bases and J lost 4, with 11 bases in between. The CDR3 runs 13 residues. The germline CDR1 and CDR2 sequences are SGHRS and YFSETQ.

As to this clonotype: At one end the junction does not follow the germline gene, possibly because of a read error. This chain uses TRBV29-1 with TRBJ2-1, with TRBD2 matching 10 bases. The V gene's germline CDR1 is SQVTM and CDR2 ANQGSEA. The CDR3 is 17 residues long. CDR3 sequence (DNA): TGCAGCGTCCAAGGACTAGCGGAGCTGATAGGTTACACTGAGCAGTTCTTC. Protein sequence: CSVQGLAELIGYTEQFF.

The chain couples TRBV20-1 to TRBJ2-4, with 10 nucleotides matching TRBD2. Germline assignment: CDR1 DFQATT and CDR2 SNEGSKA (reference sequence). Unmatched junction bases numbered 14, after V lost 0 bases and J lost 3 bases. This CDR3 has 19 residues. The CDR3 DNA is TGCAGTGCTAGAGATAGGAGCGGGGGGGCCTTTCTAGGCAAAAACATTCAGTACTTC. This sequence encodes CSARDRSGGAFLGKNIQYF.

CDR3 coding DNA: TGTGCCAGCAGTTCTGGTTGGACTCAGAACACCGGGGAGCTGTTTTTT. It translates to CASSSGWTQNTGELFF. This chain links TRBV6-5 with TRBJ2-2; possibly TRBD2 for D (5 bases). The CDR3 contains 16 residues. The V and J ends lost 4 bases and 1 base respectively, with 13 bases between them. Looked up from germline, CDR1 is MNHEY and CDR2 is SVGAGI.

The rearrangement uses TRBV20-1 and TRBJ2-7; 12 bases line up with TRBD1. The germline gives CDR1 DFQATT, CDR2 SNEGSKA (reference sequence). The trim removed 0 bases at V and 6 bases at J, leaving 12 bases unmatched. This CDR3 is built from 17 residues. CDR3 nucleotides: TGCAGTGCTAGAGATTCCGGGACAGGGGGCGCATGGGGCGAGCAGTACTTC. Its protein is CSARDSGTGGAWGEQYF.

This rearrangement joins TRBV12-3 or TRBV12-4 to TRBJ2-7; unclear D gene. The CDR3 sequence is 12 residues long. V shed 6 bases and J shed 2 bases, with 8 bases lying between them. CDR3 region: CASSRATYEQYF. The CDR3 DNA reads as TGTGCCAGCAGCCGCGCGACCTACGAGCAGTACTTC.

The chain links TRBV11-2 to TRBJ2-7; 8 positions agree with TRBD1. Germline-derived CDR1 and CDR2 are SGHAT and FQNNGV. This CDR3 comprises 16 residues. Losses at the gene ends were 5 bases for V and 1 base for J; bases not matched to a gene: 10. The DNA for the CDR3 is TGTGCCAGCAGCCCAAACCGGAGACAGGGGTCCTACGAGCAGTACTTC. It yields the protein CASSPNRRQGSYEQYF.

This clonotype was detected only a few times. The chain joins TRBV28 to TRBJ1-1; D is perhaps TRBD1 (6 bases). V gave up 4 bases and J gave up 1 base, with 16 bases separating them. Germline lookup yields CDR1 MDHEN and CDR2 SYDVKM. The CDR3 totals 16 residues. In nucleotides, the CDR3 is TGTGCCAGCAGTTCCCAAGGGGACATAACGAACACTGAAGCTTTCTTT. It encodes CASSSQGDITNTEAFF.

This clonotype was counted between two and nine times. This sequence joins TRBV12-5 and TRBJ1-2, with unresolved D. The CDR3 is 14 amino acids. Trimming shortened V by 6 bases and J by 4 bases, and 15 bases separated the two germline ends. The germline CDR1 and CDR2 sequences are LGHNT and FRNRAP. This CDR3 is CASGPTTWSYGYTF. CDR3 DNA sequence: TGTGCTAGTGGCCCGACCACCTGGAGCTATGGCTACACCTTC.

The chain carries TRBV4-1 and TRBJ2-7; 9 bases are shared with TRBD1. Germline CDR1 is MGHRA and CDR2 is YSYEKL. The CDR3 totals 14 residues. V dropped 2 bases and J dropped 5; count of bases not matched to a gene: 4. The CDR3 sequence: CASSQPGQGNEQYF. In DNA form, the CDR3 reads TGCGCCAGCAGCCAACCCGGACAGGGGAACGAGCAGTACTTC.

The rearrangement uses TRBV11-2 and TRBJ2-7; weak D call: TRBD2 (6 bases). This CDR3 spans 14 amino acids. Trimming took 1 base from V and 6 from J, leaving 13 bases between them. Per the germline V gene, CDR1 is SGHAT and CDR2 is FQNNGV. The DNA of the CDR3 is TGTGCCAGCAGCTTAGGTGAGGGGCGGGGCGAGCAGTACTTC. Its protein product is CASSLGEGRGEQYF.

The rearrangement uses TRBV5-1 and TRBJ2-1; 10 bases match TRBD2. This CDR3 contains 15 residues. The junction had 10 bases not matched to a gene; V was cut back by 6 bases and J by 7 bases. Per the germline V gene, CDR1 is SGHRS and CDR2 is YFSETQ. CDR3 nucleotides: TGCGCCAGCACCTTCAGCGGGAGGGCGGGAAATGAGCAGTTCTTC. Protein sequence: CASTFSGRAGNEQFF.

V gene TRBV11-2 combines with J gene TRBJ2-6, with D perhaps TRBD2 (5 bases). The V end was cut by 4 bases, the J end by 2 bases, with 9 bases between. Germline V CDR1 and CDR2: SGHAT, FQNNGV. The CDR3 totals 15 residues. The CDR3 DNA reads as TGTGCCAGCAGCTACGGGAATACTGGGGCCAACGTCCTGACTTTC. Translating it yields CASSYGNTGANVLTF.

The chain has TRBV7-9 and TRBJ1-1, with a tentative D call TRBD1 (5 bases). CDR3 length: 16 amino acids. V was cut by 5 bases and J by 1 base, with 17 bases left in between. Germline V lookup: CDR1 SEHNR, CDR2 FQNEAQ (reference sequence). CDR3 sequence: CASSLRQGTGNTEAFF. CDR3 sequence (DNA): TGTGCCAGCAGCCTGCGACAAGGGACCGGGAACACTGAAGCTTTCTTT.